The 15 T cell receptor beta chains below were found in one sample sequenced in a study of T cells in women clearing cervical HPV infection. The protocol was immunoSEQ multiplex PCR, while the TCRdb copy is restricted to in-frame clones and leaves out a portion. The record lists under 35,000 clones, of which the ten most abundant hold roughly 1.6%. Sequenced: blood buffy coat. Receptors were obtained from a woman aged 18 to 75 with a cervical HPV16 infection that either progressed to CIN3+ or cleared (not recorded which).

Note on this clone: The CDR3 extends 3 residues past the end of the read, so its final part is completed from the germline J gene. The gene calls are TRBV11-3 and TRBJ2-1; D is perhaps TRBD1 (6 bases). Germline V CDR1 and CDR2: SGHNT, YENEEA. The CDR3 is 14 residues long. V dropped 5 bases and J dropped 5 bases, with 13 bases sitting between them. CDR3 sequence reads: CASSPGGVNNEQFF. Incomplete CDR3 DNA: TGTGCCAGCAGCCCTGGGGGCGTAAACAATGAG. The whole variable domain, filled in from reference TRBV11-3 and TRBJ2-1, reads EAGVVQSPRYKIIEKKQPVAFWCNPISGHNTLYWYLQNLGQGPELLIRYENEEAVDDSQLPKDRFSAERLKGVDSTLKIQPAELGDSAVYLCASSPGGVNNEQFFGPGTRLTVL.

A note on this clone: The CDR3 goes on 3 residues after the read ends, and that part is filled in from the germline J gene. V is TRBV6-1 and J is TRBJ1-6, with a weak D call TRBD1 (5 bases). CDR3 length: 16 residues. The V gene's germline CDR1 is MNHNS and CDR2 SASEGT. The germline V and J ends were trimmed by 0 bases and 8 bases, with 14 bases remaining between them. The sequenced part of the CDR3 DNA is TGTGCCAGCAGTGAAGCTATAGGGGAGGTTTATTCACCC. Amino acids: CASSEAIGEVYSP. The entire CDR3 protein is CASSEAIGEVYSPLHF.

Concerning this clone: The CDR3 end falls 3 residues outside the read, so it is completed with the germline J gene. The V and J genes are TRBV28 and TRBJ2-7, with D tentatively TRBD2 (7 bases). V lost 3 bases, J lost 1 base, and 19 bases lay in between. Germline lookup yields CDR1 MDHEN and CDR2 SYDVKM. The CDR3 length is 17 residues. The DNA read from the CDR3 is TGTGCCAGCAGTTTTGGGGGGGGTGGGGGGCGATCCTACGAG. This translates into CASSFGGGGGRSYE. The entire CDR3 protein is CASSFGGGGGRSYEQYF. The whole variable domain, filled in from reference TRBV28 and TRBJ2-7, reads DVKVTQSSRYLVKRTGEKVFLECVQDMDHENMFWYRQDPGLGLRLIYFSYDVKMKEKGDIPEGYSVSREKKERFSLILESASTNQTSMYLCASSFGGGGGRSYEQYFGPGTRLTVT.

For this clone: The read ends 3 residues early relative to the CDR3; the germline J gene fills the gap. V usage is TRBV7-9 and J usage is TRBJ1-2; 12 bases line up with TRBD1. Germline V gene data show CDR1 as SEHNR and CDR2 as FQNEAQ (reference sequence). CDR3 length: 14 amino acids. CDR3 DNA (partial): TGTGCCAGCAGCTCCGGGACAGGGGGCTTGGGC. It yields the protein CASSSGTGGLG. The CDR3 in its entirety is CASSSGTGGLGYTF.

As regards this clone: From the germline J gene comes the end of the CDR3, since the read stops 3 residues before it. The chain recombines TRBV29-1 with TRBJ2-3, with D possibly matching TRBD1 (5 bases). Germline values: CDR1 SQVTM, CDR2 ANQGSEA. This CDR3 is 13 amino acids long. The CDR3 loop reads CSVEFQGKGTQYF. The part of the CDR3 DNA that was read is TGCAGCGTTGAATTTCAGGGCAAGGGGACG.

In the case of this clone: The CDR3 end lies 3 residues beyond the end of the read and is filled in from the germline J gene. This chain connects TRBV5-1 to TRBJ1-2; D remains unclear. The CDR3 loop spans 13 amino acids. Trimming took off 0 bases at V and 4 bases at J, with 7 bases between the two ends. Germline V gene lookup returns CDR1 SGHRS and CDR2 YFSETQ. The DNA read from the CDR3 is TGCGCCAGCAGCTTGGAGCTTTGCTATGGC. Translation: CASSLELCYG. Given in full, the CDR3 is CASSLELCYGYTF.

With regard to this clone: With the read ending 3 residues before the CDR3 end, the germline J gene is used to fill in that end. The rearrangement joins TRBV20-1 to TRBJ2-7; no reliable D call. CDR3 length: 10 residues. V was trimmed by 7 bases and J by 6 bases, leaving 10 bases between them. Germline CDR1 is DFQATT and CDR2 is SNEGSKA (reference sequence). The DNA read from the CDR3 is TGCAGTGGACTTGAGTCCGAG. Its translation is CSGLESE. The whole CDR3 protein reads CSGLESEQYF.

In regard to this clone: The read terminates 3 residues before the CDR3 end, so the remaining end is supplied by the germline J gene. The chain has TRBV7-8 and TRBJ1-1; 9 bases match TRBD1. The ends lost 1 base at V and 7 bases at J; junction bases unmatched: 7. The CDR3 contains 15 residues. The germline V gene has CDR1 SGHVS and CDR2 FQNEAQ. Here the CDR3 reads CASSLVGQGVIEAFF. Incomplete CDR3 DNA: TGTGCCAGCAGCTTAGTGGGACAGGGTGTGATTGAA.

As for this clone: The sequenced fragment ends 3 residues before the CDR3 boundary, so the rest is inferred from the germline J gene. The J gene is TRBJ1-6, the V gene TRBV19; TRBD1 aligns across 7 bases. J gave up 0 bases and V 7 bases, and 6 bases lay outside the gene matches. The germline V gene has CDR1 LNHDA and CDR2 SQIVND (reference sequence). The length of the CDR3 is 16 residues. The sequenced part of the CDR3 DNA is TGTGCCAGTAATCCAGGGGGGAGCTCCTATAATTCACCC. Protein sequence: CASNPGGSSYNSP. Given in full, the CDR3 is CASNPGGSSYNSPLHF.

On this clone: Sequencing ends 3 residues short of the CDR3 end; the germline J gene provides the rest. This chain joins TRBV18 and TRBJ2-3; D is possibly TRBD2 (6 bases). The CDR3 is 13 residues long. Trimming cost V 4 bases and J 3 bases, with 8 bases left between them. Germline V gene sequence: CDR1 KGHSH, CDR2 LQKENI. The CDR3 spells CASSLAGTDTQYF. CDR3 bases read: TGTGCCAGCTCACTTGCGGGGACAGATACG.

Of note for this clone: The CDR3 goes on 3 residues after the read ends, and that part is filled in from the germline J gene. The chain employs TRBV20-1 and TRBJ2-5; 9 positions agree with TRBD1. CDR1 is DFQATT, CDR2 SNEGSKA, per germline (reference sequence). Trimming cost V 7 bases and J 5 bases; bases outside gene matches: 11. The CDR3 extends over 14 amino acids. The part of the CDR3 DNA that was read is TGCAGTGTCAGAGTCGAGACAGGGGGGGAGACC. It specifies CSVRVETGGET. The CDR3 reads in full as CSVRVETGGETQYF.

Turning to this clone: The read stops 3 residues short of the end of the CDR3; the missing end is completed from the germline J gene. This sequence joins TRBV7-9 and TRBJ2-3, with 10 positions matching TRBD1. In germline, CDR1 is SEHNR, CDR2 FQNEAQ (reference sequence). The CDR3 totals 15 residues. The DNA read from the CDR3 is TGTGCCAGCAGCCCGTGGACAGGGGGGGATCAGCCG. It codes for CASSPWTGGDQP. The whole CDR3 region reads CASSPWTGGDQPQYF. The whole variable domain, remainder taken from reference TRBV7-9 and TRBJ2-3, is DTGVSQNPRHKITKRGQNVTFRCDPISEHNRLYWYRQTLGQGPEFLTYFQNEAQLEKSRLLSDRFSAERPKGSFSTLEIQRTEQGDSAMYLCASSPWTGGDQPQYFGPGTRLTVL.

In the case of this clone: The read ends 3 residues shy of where the CDR3 ends; the end is completed using the germline J gene. V gene TRBV7-2 combines with J gene TRBJ1-4; no clear D gene. The CDR3 has 13 residues. CDR1 is SGHTA, CDR2 FQGNSA, per germline. The V end was cut by 5 bases, the J end by 9 bases, with 13 bases between. This chain's CDR3 is CASSEGGPQKLFF. The CDR3 DNA, read in part, is TGTGCCAGCAGCGAAGGCGGGCCCCAAAAA.

A note on this clone: The sequence runs out 3 residues before the end of the CDR3; the remainder is reconstructed from the germline J gene. This sequence joins TRBV7-9 and TRBJ2-4, with D maybe TRBD2 (7 bases). Germline-derived CDR1 and CDR2 are SEHNR and FQNEAQ (reference sequence). CDR3 length equals 14 residues. Partial CDR3 DNA: TGTGCCAGCAGCTTAGAGGGGGGGCACTATGGT. Translation: CASSLEGGHYG. The CDR3 reads in full as CASSLEGGHYGQYF.

Of note for this clone: The read halts 3 residues ahead of the CDR3 end, with the missing end drawn from the germline J gene. The chain couples TRBV2 to TRBJ1-5; perhaps TRBD1 as D (6 bases). CDR3 size: 15 residues. The V and J ends lost 3 bases and 6 bases respectively, with 15 bases between them. The germline gives CDR1 SNHLY, CDR2 FYNNEI. CDR3 protein: CASSDRAGGVQPQHF. The sequenced CDR3 bases are TGTGCCAGCAGTGATCGGGCGGGGGGCGTTCAGCCC.